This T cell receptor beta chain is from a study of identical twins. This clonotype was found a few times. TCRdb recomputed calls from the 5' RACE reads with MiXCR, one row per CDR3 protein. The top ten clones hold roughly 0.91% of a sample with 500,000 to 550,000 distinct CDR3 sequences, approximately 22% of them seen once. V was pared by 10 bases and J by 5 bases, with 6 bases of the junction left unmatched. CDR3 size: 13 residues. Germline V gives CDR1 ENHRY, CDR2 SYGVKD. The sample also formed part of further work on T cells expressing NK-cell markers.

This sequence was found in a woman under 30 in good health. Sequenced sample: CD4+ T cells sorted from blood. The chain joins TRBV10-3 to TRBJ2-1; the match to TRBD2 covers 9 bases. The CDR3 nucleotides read TGTGCCACCAGACTAGCGGCCCACAATGAGCAGTTCTTC. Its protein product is CATRLAAHNEQFF.